Sequencing of this T cell receptor beta chain was carried out in a study of blood T cells in healthy people across ages. A second PCR, run for about 6 to 12 cycles, used a sample-barcoded 5' primer plus a J-beta primer mix. TCRdb called the 5' RACE reads again in MiXCR, with one record for every CDR3 protein. Of 650,000 to 1,000,000 distinct CDR3 sequences listed, about 34% are singletons. The donors, healthy Caucasians from Russia, were aged 6 to 90. The TCR was taken from a young man in good health. The sequenced sample consisted of blood.

The CDR3 spells CASSSPDSFYEQYF. Written as DNA, the CDR3 is TGTGCCAGCAGCTCCCCGGACAGTTTCTACGAGCAGTACTTC. V and J are TRBV7-2 and TRBJ2-5, with D possibly being TRBD1 (6 bases). The end of the DNA aligns better with TRBJ2-7, so the J call may be wrong. The CDR3 loop spans 14 amino acids. CDR1 and CDR2 from the germline V gene are SGHTA and FQGNSA.